This T cell receptor (beta chain) was recovered during a study of T-cell reconstitution after alpha-beta-depleted transplantation in children (dated by TCRdb to the mid-2010s). In the study overall: The study quantitatively tracked T-cell immune reconstitution after TCRalphabeta/CD19-depleted allogeneic hematopoietic cell transplantation in children using TCR repertoire profiling. General findings and caveats noted by the study authors: The apparently early recovery of alphabetaT-cell counts about two months after transplant reportedly depended on only several hundred rapidly expanded clones that came from non-depleted graft cells. In some patients, high TCRbeta diversity at day 60 was attributed to recipient T cells and intrathymic progenitors that had survived conditioning. The frequencies of hyperexpanded clones fell over the following months, and after one year, T-cell counts and TCRbeta diversity were mostly attributed to newly produced T cells.

The sample's treatment or condition, from its label and the paper: allogeneic hematopoietic cell transplantation with graft depleted of TCRalphabeta T cells and CD19 B cells. The transplant recipients were children given TCRalphabeta/CD19-depleted allogeneic hematopoietic cell grafts. This clonotype turned up a few times. Its recognized antigen is unknown. Base-call qualities are not available, and no considerably larger clone is one nucleotide away. The CDR3 measures 15 amino acids from cysteine to phenylalanine. Only the CDR3 portion is preserved as DNA: 45 bases, with reading frame beginning at the first base. V and J are truncated by 5 bases and 0 bases respectively, leaving an intervening sequence of 11 bases. Reading the germline V gene gives CDR1 WSHSY and CDR2 SAAADI. The library was prepared using PCR. For sequencing, an Illumina HiSeq 2500 was employed. TCR library preparation used molecular barcoding, with unique molecular identifiers applied to normalize quantification of the TCRbeta repertoire. The raw public data were reprocessed by TCRdb itself: fastp quality trimming at Q25, MiXCR clonotype calling, in-frame beta chains only. Identical CDR3 protein sequences are pooled into one entry, listed with their most common genes and DNA. Here the sample has about 610,000 distinct CDR3 sequences; around 27% occur a single time. Jointly, the top ten make up under 45% of the sample.

The sequence was obtained from a boy in the first two years of life with Wiskott-Aldrich syndrome, due to receive a stem cell transplant. The sequence joins TRBV10-2 to TRBJ1-3; TRBD1 might be the D gene, on 5 matching bases. This specimen was PBMCs, taken before TCRalphabeta/CD19-depleted stem cell transplant. The nucleotide sequence is given as TGCGCCAGCAGTTCGGGGGACCGCTCTGGAAACACCATATATTTT. Its amino acids are CASSSGDRSGNTIYF.